A single sample is the source of the 6 T cell receptor beta chains below, sequenced in a study of blood T cell repertoires in COVID-19. Data came from immunoSEQ multiplex PCR; TCRdb stores just in-frame clones and leaves some out. This table holds just over 150,000 clones, 88% found once. What was sequenced was PBMCs or T cells enriched from blood (not recorded which). These receptors all stem from a woman aged 45-60 years who had recovered from COVID-19.

The chain couples TRBV7-3 to TRBJ2-2, with TRBD2 matching 8 bases. This CDR3 spans 16 amino acids. The V gene's germline CDR1 is SGHTA and CDR2 FQGTGA. V lost 4 bases and J lost 4; bases outside the gene matches: 8. The CDR3 DNA is TGTGCCAGCAGCTCATCTACTAGCGGTTCCACCGGGGAGCTGTTTTTT. Residues: CASSSSTSGSTGELFF.

V is TRBV4-3 and J is TRBJ1-2; a weak D match, TRBD1 (5 bases). Germline-derived CDR1 and CDR2 are LGHNA and YSLEER. V was cut by 1 base and J by 8 bases, with 20 bases left in between. The CDR3 sequence is 16 residues long. In DNA form, the CDR3 reads TGCGCCAGCAGCCAAGGTTTGGGAGGGGCGCCTGGAGGCTACACCTTC. This sequence encodes CASSQGLGGAPGGYTF.

The rearrangement uses TRBV19 and TRBJ2-3; 10 nucleotides align to TRBD1. With V trimmed by 3 bases and J by 7 bases, 13 bases remained unmatched. CDR3 length: 17 amino acids. Germline V CDR1 and CDR2: LNHDA, SQIVND (reference sequence). The CDR3 sequence: CASSIPRGTGARNTQYF. DNA for the CDR3: TGTGCCAGTAGTATTCCCCGTGGGACAGGGGCGAGGAATACGCAGTATTTT.

This rearrangement joins TRBV29-1 to TRBJ2-7; 7 bases align to TRBD1. This CDR3 is built from 14 residues. After removal of 6 bases from V and 5 bases from J, the junction contained 13 bases not matched to a gene. Looked up from germline, CDR1 is SQVTM and CDR2 is ANQGSEA. CDR3 protein: CSVAWSGGVNEQYF. CDR3 coding DNA: TGCAGCGTCGCGTGGTCAGGGGGAGTTAACGAGCAGTACTTC.

This rearrangement joins TRBV18 to TRBJ1-1; D uncertain. CDR3 length: 13 residues. The germline V and J ends were trimmed by 5 bases and 0 bases, with 7 bases remaining between them. Germline V gene data show CDR1 as KGHSH and CDR2 as LQKENI. DNA for the CDR3: TGTGCCAGCTCAGCGGGAGTGAACACTGAAGCTTTCTTT. Protein: CASSAGVNTEAFF.

This chain connects TRBV29-1 to TRBJ2-7; TRBD2 is a possible D gene (5 bases). The V end was cut by 4 bases, the J end by 0 bases, with 13 bases between. Germline V gene lookup returns CDR1 SQVTM and CDR2 ANQGSEA. This CDR3 comprises 14 residues. CDR3 protein: CSVGGLGGSYEQYF. CDR3 in DNA: TGCAGCGTTGGCGGGTTGGGTGGCTCCTACGAGCAGTACTTC.